One sample yielded the 27 T cell receptor beta chains listed below, sequenced in a study of OX40 agonist ivuxolimab in advanced cancers. The assay was immunoSEQ multiplex PCR, and TCRdb's table has in-frame clones only and misses some. The table records 50,000 to 70,000 clones, over 80% of them present only once. The material sequenced was CD4+ or CD8+ T cells sorted from blood, taken in a trial of the OX40 agonist ivuxolimab. These receptors were obtained from an adult with an advanced solid tumor such as melanoma, head and neck, liver or kidney cancer.

This chain uses TRBV11-2 with TRBJ2-5; the D is unclear. V lost 1 base and J lost 0, with 6 bases in between. The CDR3 contains 14 residues. CDR1 and CDR2 (germline): SGHAT, FQNNGV. The CDR3 sequence: CASSLGVNQETQYF. For the CDR3, the DNA is TGTGCCAGCAGCTTAGGGGTCAACCAAGAGACCCAGTACTTC.

In DNA, the CDR3 is TGTGCCAGCAGTTTAAGGGGGTCGGGGACACCCCCGAACACTGAAGCTTTCTTT. It is translated as CASSLRGSGTPPNTEAFF. This chain connects TRBV27 to TRBJ1-1, with a tentative D call TRBD1 (6 bases). V shed 2 bases and J shed 1 base, with 20 bases lying between them. Germline CDR1 reads MNHEY; CDR2 reads SMNVEV (reference sequence). CDR3 size: 18 residues.

The CDR3 region is CAIQRGNTGELFF. In nucleotides, the CDR3 is TGTGCCATCCAGCGAGGGAACACCGGGGAGCTGTTTTTT. V is TRBV7-7 and J is TRBJ2-2; D not certain. Germline lookup yields CDR1 SSHAT and CDR2 FNYEAQ (reference sequence). Trimming pared 10 bases from V and 1 base from J, leaving 10 bases between. CDR3 length: 13 amino acids. The full variable domain, rest sourced from reference TRBV7-7 and TRBJ2-2, is GAGVSQSPRYKVTKRGQDVTLRCDPISSHATLYWYQQALGQGPEFLTYFNYEAQPDKSGLPSDRFSAERPEGSISTLTIQRTEQRDSAMYRCAIQRGNTGELFFGEGSRLTVL.

The chain uses TRBV5-1 and TRBJ2-5; either TRBD1 or TRBD2 may fit D (5 bases each). Trimming removed 4 bases from V and 2 bases from J, with 15 bases in between. CDR1 is SGHRS and CDR2 is YFSETQ in the germline V gene. The CDR3 loop spans 15 amino acids. CDR3 sequence (DNA): TGCGCCAGCAGCGTGCTCGGGACGGAACAAGAGACCCAGTACTTC. Translation gives CASSVLGTEQETQYF.

CDR3 DNA sequence: TGTGCCAGCAGCTCTAACGAGCAGTACTTC. Amino acids: CASSSNEQYF. The chain links TRBV5-5 to TRBJ2-7; D is uncertain. Trimming took off 3 bases at V and 5 bases at J, with 3 bases between the two ends. This CDR3 contains 10 residues. CDR1 SGHKS and CDR2 YYEKEE come from the germline V gene (reference sequence).

The chain uses TRBV5-8 and TRBJ1-2; 7 nucleotides agree with TRBD1. The trim removed 6 bases at V and 6 bases at J, leaving 5 bases unmatched. In germline, CDR1 is SGHTS, CDR2 YDEGEE. The CDR3 spans 12 residues. The CDR3 bases are TGTGCCAGCACTCCGACAGGGCATGGCTACACCTTC. The encoded protein is CASTPTGHGYTF.

The V gene is TRBV11-2, the J gene TRBJ2-5; unclear D gene. Per the germline V gene, CDR1 is SGHAT and CDR2 is FQNNGV. Deletions cut 2 bases from V and 5 bases from J, with 12 bases between. CDR3 length equals 14 residues. CDR3 coding DNA: TGTGCCAGCAGCTTACAGGCCATAGGGGAGACCCAGTACTTC. It yields the protein CASSLQAIGETQYF.

The CDR3 here is CASSLAGGPADTQYF. For the CDR3, the DNA is TGTGCCAGCAGTCTAGCGGGGGGGCCCGCAGATACGCAGTATTTT. The V and J genes are TRBV6-5 and TRBJ2-3, with 12 bases lining up with TRBD2. The junction had 4 bases not matched to a gene; V was cut back by 5 bases and J by 4 bases. CDR3 size: 15 residues. Germline loops: CDR1 MNHEY, CDR2 SVGAGI.

The chain employs TRBV29-1 and TRBJ2-5, with D possibly being TRBD1 or TRBD2 (7 bases each). Deletions cut 6 bases from V and 5 bases from J, with 25 bases between. The length of the CDR3 is 16 residues. CDR1 is SQVTM and CDR2 is ANQGSEA in the germline V gene. DNA for the CDR3: TGCAGCGTAGACAGAGTTTCCGGGACAGCGGGGGAGACCCAGTACTTC. Its translation: CSVDRVSGTAGETQYF.

This chain links TRBV7-2 with TRBJ2-1, with 13 bases aligning to TRBD2. The J segment lost 6 bases and the V segment lost 5 bases, leaving 4 bases of the junction unmatched. The germline V gene has CDR1 SGHTA and CDR2 FQGNSA. CDR3 length: 15 residues. CDR3 region: CASSLGLAGVNEQFF. CDR3 coding DNA: TGTGCCAGCAGCCTAGGACTAGCGGGGGTCAATGAGCAGTTCTTC.

This clone was detected once. The rearrangement uses TRBV30 and TRBJ1-5; D perhaps matches TRBD1 (5 bases). V lost 1 base to trimming and J lost 3 bases, with 16 bases between them. Per germline, CDR1 GTSNPN and CDR2 SVGIG (reference sequence). The CDR3 is made up of 16 amino acids. The CDR3 here is CAWSDPPRGPNQPQHF. DNA for the CDR3: TGTGCCTGGAGTGACCCTCCTCGGGGACCCAATCAGCCCCAGCATTTT.

To note about this clone: This sample also contains other DNA sequences that code for the same CDR3. The V and J genes are TRBV30 and TRBJ1-5, with TRBD1 matching over 7 bases. V shed 5 bases and J 2 bases; nucleotides not matched to a gene: 0. This CDR3 is 12 amino acids long. CDR1 is GTSNPN and CDR2 is SVGIG in the germline V gene (reference sequence). CDR3 loop: CAWDRGNQPQHF. CDR3 coding DNA: TGTGCCTGGGACAGGGGCAATCAGCCCCAGCATTTT.

V is TRBV5-4 and J is TRBJ1-2; 8 bases are shared with TRBD1. The CDR3 contains 13 residues. Germline V gene sequence: CDR1 SGHNT, CDR2 YYREEE (reference sequence). V trimming: 3 bases; J trimming: 10 bases; junction bases outside the gene matches: 8. The chain's CDR3 is CASSSTGARTYTF. The CDR3, as DNA: TGTGCCAGCAGCTCGACAGGGGCGCGGACCTACACCTTC. Full variable domain (outside the CDR3, taken from reference TRBV5-4 and TRBJ1-2): ETGVTQSPTHLIKTRGQQVTLRCSSQSGHNTVSWYQQALGQGPQFIFQYYREEENGRGNFPPRFSGLQFPNYSSELNVNALELDDSALYLCASSSTGARTYTFGSGTRLTVV.

This sequence joins TRBV6-5 and TRBJ1-1; D not certain. The V end was cut by 0 bases, the J end by 5 bases, with 13 bases between. The CDR3 is made up of 15 amino acids. CDR1 is MNHEY and CDR2 is SVGAGI in the germline V gene. The CDR3 protein is CASSYSFTRRTEAFF. The CDR3 DNA follows: TGTGCCAGCAGTTACTCGTTCACCCGGAGAACTGAAGCTTTCTTT.

The chain recombines TRBV6-5 with TRBJ1-5; D remains ambiguous. Looked up from germline, CDR1 is MNHEY and CDR2 is SVGAGI. The ends were cut back, 4 bases at V and 3 bases at J, with 4 bases in the middle. The CDR3 runs 12 residues. CDR3 region: CASSSHNQPQHF. DNA of the CDR3: TGTGCCAGCAGTTCCCACAATCAGCCCCAGCATTTT.

This chain joins TRBV29-1 and TRBJ1-1; D remains ambiguous. Germline assignment: CDR1 SQVTM and CDR2 ANQGSEA. V was pared by 6 bases and J by 6 bases, with 20 bases between. The CDR3 is made up of 14 amino acids. The CDR3 DNA reads TGCAGCGTCCAACGGCCCATCGGTTTACCTGAAGCTTTCTTT. Its translation: CSVQRPIGLPEAFF.

This clone was seen only once. The rearrangement links TRBV5-3 to TRBJ2-3; the match to TRBD2 covers 8 bases. TRBV5-3 carries the ORF label, with uncertain function. The CDR3 has 20 residues. With 1 base clipped from V and 1 base from J, the junction kept 17 bases outside the gene matches. The CDR3 DNA reads as TGTGCCAGAAGCTTGTTTTGGGCTAGCGGGCCTCCCGGGGGCACAGATACGCAGTATTTT. Protein sequence: CARSLFWASGPPGGTDTQYF.

This clone came up a few times. V usage is TRBV19 and J usage is TRBJ1-2; TRBD1 agrees at 7 bases. The CDR3 runs 16 residues. Germline-derived CDR1 and CDR2 are LNHDA and SQIVND (reference sequence). After removal of 10 bases from V and 3 bases from J, the junction contained 17 bases not matched to a gene. The chain's CDR3 is CATRPYFQGGHYGYTF. Written as DNA, the CDR3 is TGTGCCACCAGACCATATTTCCAGGGGGGGCACTATGGCTACACCTTC.

The chain has TRBV5-5 and TRBJ2-2; TRBD2 aligns across 10 bases. The germline CDR1 and CDR2 sequences are SGHKS and YYEKEE (reference sequence). The CDR3 has 17 residues. The trim removed 3 bases at V and 0 bases at J, leaving 5 bases unmatched. CDR3 residues: CASSSGTSVSNTGELFF. CDR3 DNA sequence: TGTGCCAGCAGCTCCGGGACTAGCGTCTCGAACACCGGGGAGCTGTTTTTT. The full variable domain, with the rest looked up from reference TRBV5-5 and TRBJ2-2, is DAGVTQSPTHLIKTRGQQVTLRCSPISGHKSVSWYQQVLGQGPQFIFQYYEKEERGRGNFPDRFSARQFPNYSSELNVNALLLGDSALYLCASSSGTSVSNTGELFFGEGSRLTVL.

V is TRBV11-2 and J is TRBJ1-2, with TRBD1 as a possible D gene (6 bases). The germline V gene encodes CDR1 SGHAT and CDR2 FQNNGV. V was trimmed by 5 bases and J by 3 bases, leaving 10 bases between them. This CDR3 is 13 amino acids long. CDR3 sequence: CASSLRQDYGYTF. The CDR3 nucleotides are TGTGCCAGCAGCCTACGACAGGACTATGGCTACACCTTC.

The chain is built from TRBV4-2 and TRBJ2-3; 8 bases align to TRBD2. Germline CDR1 LGHNA, CDR2 YNFKEQ. CDR3 length: 17 residues. The V and J ends lost 0 bases and 1 base, in that order; junction bases with no gene match: 6. The CDR3 nucleotides are TGTGCCAGCAGCCAAGAGGTGCCGCGGGGGGGCACAGATACGCAGTATTTT. Its translation is CASSQEVPRGGTDTQYF.

J is TRBJ2-2 and V is TRBV7-6; D gene unclear. V was cut by 1 base and J by 4 bases, with 13 bases left in between. Germline-derived CDR1 and CDR2 are SGHVS and FNYEAQ. The CDR3 has 16 amino acids. The CDR3 region is CASSLGIGSGTGELFF. The CDR3 DNA reads as TGTGCCAGCAGCTTAGGCATAGGTTCGGGCACCGGGGAGCTGTTTTTT.

This clone has more than one count but fewer than ten. The chain employs TRBV27 and TRBJ2-1, with a weak D call TRBD2 (6 bases). There are 15 residues in the CDR3. CDR1 is MNHEY and CDR2 is SMNVEV in the germline V gene (reference sequence). With 5 bases removed from V and 6 bases from J, the gap between germline ends came to 17 bases. The CDR3 region is CASSGGTGVRNEQFF. CDR3 DNA: TGTGCCAGCAGTGGGGGGACGGGAGTTCGCAATGAGCAGTTCTTC.

The rearrangement links TRBV19 to TRBJ2-6, with 10 bases that match TRBD1. Germline V gene data show CDR1 as LNHDA and CDR2 as SQIVND (reference sequence). This CDR3 has 16 amino acids. J gave up 2 bases and V 7 bases, and 5 bases lay outside the gene matches. CDR3 DNA sequence: TGTGCCAGTACCGCGACAGGGGGCGCTGGGGCCAACGTCCTGACTTTC. Its translation: CASTATGGAGANVLTF.

V usage is TRBV28 and J usage is TRBJ2-7; 7 nucleotides align to TRBD2. Germline-derived CDR1 and CDR2 are MDHEN and SYDVKM. The CDR3 runs to 14 residues. Trimming at V came to 7 bases and at J to 7 bases, leaving 13 bases not matched to a gene. CDR3 sequence: CASTSPAGRWEQYF. The DNA of the CDR3 is TGTGCCAGCACCTCCCCAGCGGGAAGGTGGGAGCAGTACTTC.

The V call is TRBV6-1, the J call TRBJ2-3; D perhaps matches TRBD2 (5 bases). CDR1 is MNHNS, CDR2 SASEGT, per germline. The CDR3 spans 15 residues. V gave up 7 bases and J gave up 3 bases, with 17 bases separating them. CDR3 DNA sequence: TGTGCCAGCACCCCCCCGCGGGCCACAACAGATACGCAGTATTTT. Translating it yields CASTPPRATTDTQYF.

The chain links TRBV28 to TRBJ1-6; D unclear. The CDR3 is made up of 19 amino acids. The germline V gene has CDR1 MDHEN and CDR2 SYDVKM. V dropped 3 bases and J dropped 4 bases, with 22 bases sitting between them. CDR3 residues: CASSLIGVGSSVYNSPLHF. The CDR3 DNA reads TGTGCCAGCAGTTTGATTGGTGTGGGCTCGTCAGTTTATAATTCACCCCTCCACTTT.